A single sample is the source of the 3 T cell receptor beta chains below, sequenced in a study of early T cells in non-severe SARS-CoV-2 infection. Via MiXCR, TCRdb re-called the 5' RACE reads, giving one row per CDR3 protein. The data contain some 48,000 distinct CDR3 sequences, about 4.6% of them singletons. What was sequenced was whole blood. These receptors all stem from an adult who was a healthcare worker with PCR-confirmed SARS-CoV-2 infection or an uninfected control (not recorded which).

This clonotype was picked up many times. The chain links TRBV4-3 to TRBJ2-7; 9 bases line up with TRBD1. J lost 7 bases, V lost 4 bases, and 11 bases had no gene match. CDR3 size: 15 residues. Germline V gene sequence: CDR1 LGHNA, CDR2 YSLEER. The CDR3 region has the DNA TGCGCCAGCAGCCCAATAGGACAGGGGACCCGAGAGCAGTACTTC. Encoded protein: CASSPIGQGTREQYF.

This clonotype was picked up many times. V usage is TRBV9 and J usage is TRBJ1-6; D perhaps matches TRBD1 (6 bases). The CDR3 covers 15 residues. Germline values: CDR1 SGDLS, CDR2 YYNGEE. Deletions cut 4 bases from V and 9 bases from J, with 17 bases between. The CDR3 is CASSSSTGQGSPLHF. For the CDR3, the DNA is TGTGCCAGCAGCTCATCCACAGGGCAAGGTTCACCCCTCCACTTT.

This clonotype has a count of ten or more. The chain recombines TRBV5-1 with TRBJ2-3, with a tentative D call TRBD1 (6 bases). V lost 0 bases, J lost 2 bases, and 19 bases lay in between. There are 18 residues in the CDR3. CDR1 is SGHRS, CDR2 YFSETQ, per germline. CDR3 in DNA: TGCGCCAGCAGCTTGGCCATGCAAGCAGGGGTCCTCACAGATACGCAGTATTTT. It codes for CASSLAMQAGVLTDTQYF. Full variable domain (outside the CDR3, taken from reference TRBV5-1 and TRBJ2-3): KAGVTQTPRYLIKTRGQQVTLSCSPISGHRSVSWYQQTPGQGLQFLFEYFSETQRNKGNFPGRFSGRQFSNSRSEMNVSTLELGDSALYLCASSLAMQAGVLTDTQYFGPGTRLTVL.